This T cell receptor (beta chain) was sequenced in a study of control samples from healthy donors and cancer patients. Repertoires were generated with immunoSEQ multiplex PCR, while TCRdb's copy carries only in-frame clones and drops some. This table has about 130,000 clones, about 95% appearing once. This CDR3 spans 14 amino acids. Germline V gives CDR1 MGHDK, CDR2 SYGVNS. V lost 1 base to trimming and J lost 8 bases, with 11 bases between them. What was sequenced was blood. This sequence originates from a man aged 25-45 years in good health. The chain has TRBV25-1 and TRBJ1-4, with D unresolved. CDR3 coding DNA: TGTGCCAGCAGTGAATGGGGAGGTGTGGAAAAACTGTTTTTT. This codes for CASSEWGGVEKLFF.